Listed here are 30 T cell receptor beta chains from one sample, sequenced in a study of glioma-infiltrating T cells after dendritic cell vaccination. The sample's time point: after dendritic cell vaccination, including at tumor progression/relapse. Produced via immunoSEQ multiplex PCR; TCRdb's table is partial and in-frame only. The repertoire holds 110,000 or so clones, with about 90% as singletons. Sequencing used blood, obtained after dendritic cell vaccination. The origin of the receptors is a human donor with glioblastoma.

This chain uses TRBV5-6 with TRBJ2-7; 8 bases fit TRBD1. CDR3 size: 18 residues. Trimming at V came to 6 bases and at J to 0 bases, leaving 17 bases not matched to a gene. CDR1 and CDR2 from the germline V gene are SGHDT and YYEEEE. The CDR3 DNA sequence: TGTGCCAGCAACCGCCAGGGGGCGCGATATTCAAGCTCCTACGAGCAGTACTTC. Protein: CASNRQGARYSSSYEQYF.

The rearrangement links TRBV27 to TRBJ2-7, with 10 bases aligning to TRBD2. Germline loops: CDR1 MNHEY, CDR2 SMNVEV (reference sequence). J was trimmed by 0 bases and V by 0 bases; bases with no gene match: 2. The CDR3 is 16 residues long. The CDR3: CASSLSGTSDSYEQYF. CDR3 sequence (DNA): TGTGCCAGCAGTTTATCCGGGACTAGCGACTCCTACGAGCAGTACTTC.

The chain is built from TRBV5-8 and TRBJ2-4, with D possibly matching TRBD2 (5 bases). Trimming took off 0 bases at V and 9 bases at J, with 16 bases between the two ends. This CDR3 is 15 amino acids long. Germline values: CDR1 SGHTS, CDR2 YDEGEE. The CDR3 nucleotides read TGTGCCAGCAGCTTGGCGCGAGCAGTTACTAGCATTCAGTACTTC. It is translated as CASSLARAVTSIQYF.

This clone was seen just once. The chain employs TRBV7-9 and TRBJ2-3; 8 bases agree with TRBD2. This CDR3 has 14 residues. V was pared by 2 bases and J by 5 bases, with 3 bases of the junction left unmatched. Germline V gene lookup returns CDR1 SEHNR and CDR2 FQNEAQ (reference sequence). The CDR3 sequence is CASSLSLAGDTQYF. The CDR3 DNA follows: TGTGCCAGCAGCTTAAGTCTAGCGGGAGATACGCAGTATTTT.

This clone was found a few times. The rearrangement joins TRBV27 to TRBJ2-1, with 8 nucleotides matching TRBD1. The CDR3 runs to 18 residues. Germline CDR1 MNHEY, CDR2 SMNVEV (reference sequence). Trimming removed 1 base from V and 5 bases from J; junction bases left unmatched: 13. The CDR3 DNA reads as TGTGCCAGCAGTTTATTCCAGGGGGCGGGTTTTACGAACAATGAGCAGTTCTTC. Encoded protein: CASSLFQGAGFTNNEQFF.

The chain employs TRBV7-2 and TRBJ1-4, with TRBD1 matching 8 bases. CDR1 is SGHTA, CDR2 FQGNSA, per germline. The CDR3 is made up of 11 amino acids. V was clipped by 5 bases and J by 12 bases; unmatched bases: 2. The CDR3 is CASSPDRELFF. The CDR3 nucleotides are TGTGCCAGCAGCCCGGACAGGGAACTGTTTTTT.

V gene TRBV15 combines with J gene TRBJ2-1; 13 nucleotides line up with TRBD2. The CDR3 totals 16 residues. V lost 0 bases, J lost 7 bases, and 3 bases stayed unmatched. From germline, CDR1 is LNHNV and CDR2 YYDKDF (reference sequence). The CDR3 sequence is CATSRELAGGLNEQFF. The CDR3 bases are TGTGCCACCAGCAGAGAACTAGCGGGGGGGCTAAATGAGCAGTTCTTC.

The rearrangement links TRBV6-5 to TRBJ1-1; tentative D call: TRBD1 (5 bases). Between the trimmed V and J ends, which lost 6 bases and 4 bases, there was a span of 12 bases. The CDR3 contains 13 residues. Germline loops: CDR1 MNHEY, CDR2 SVGAGI. The CDR3 loop is CASSGGGLTEAFF. In nucleotides, the CDR3 is TGTGCCAGCAGCGGGGGGGGACTCACTGAAGCTTTCTTT.

The V call is TRBV5-1, the J call TRBJ2-7, with 7 bases matching TRBD2. The CDR3 sequence is 13 residues long. V lost 3 bases and J lost 1; bases outside the gene matches: 1. CDR1 is SGHRS, CDR2 YFSETQ, per germline. The CDR3 nucleotides read TGCGCCAGCAGCTGGGGGGGGTCCTACGAGCAGTACTTC. It codes for CASSWGGSYEQYF.

The chain is built from TRBV9 and TRBJ2-1; 9 bases line up with TRBD2. CDR3 length: 16 residues. The ends lost 0 bases at V and 9 bases at J; junction bases unmatched: 10. Germline loops: CDR1 SGDLS, CDR2 YYNGEE. CDR3 coding DNA: TGTGCCAGCAGCGTAGTGACGGCGGGGGGGCTGGGTGAGCAGTTCTTC. Translation: CASSVVTAGGLGEQFF.

The chain joins TRBV18 to TRBJ2-3, with a weak D call TRBD1 (7 bases). The germline V gene has CDR1 KGHSH and CDR2 LQKENI. V gave up 4 bases and J gave up 4 bases, with 21 bases separating them. CDR3 length: 17 residues. The CDR3 protein is CASSLRRGTDRSDTQYF. CDR3 in DNA: TGTGCCAGCTCACTTCGACGGGGGACAGATCGCTCAGATACGCAGTATTTT.

A remark on this clone: The same CDR3 arises from other DNA sequences in this sample as well. The chain is built from TRBV18 and TRBJ2-3; unclear D gene. The CDR3 contains 13 residues. The germline V gene has CDR1 KGHSH and CDR2 LQKENI. Trimming shortened V by 0 bases and J by 4 bases, and 5 bases separated the two germline ends. The CDR3 sequence: CASSPPQSDTQYF. CDR3 bases: TGTGCCAGCTCACCACCGCAGTCAGATACGCAGTATTTT.

The J gene is TRBJ2-3, the V gene TRBV13, with TRBD1 as a possible D gene (6 bases). The ends were cut back, 5 bases at V and 0 bases at J, with 12 bases in the middle. The CDR3 runs 15 residues. Looked up from germline, CDR1 is PRHDT and CDR2 is FYEKMQ (reference sequence). The CDR3 protein is CASSPLQGSTDTQYF. The CDR3, as DNA: TGTGCCAGCAGCCCCCTCCAGGGGAGCACAGATACGCAGTATTTT.

The gene calls are TRBV7-9 and TRBJ2-7; 9 nucleotides align to TRBD1. The germline CDR1 and CDR2 sequences are SEHNR and FQNEAQ (reference sequence). Losses at the gene ends were 2 bases for V and 3 bases for J; bases not matched to a gene: 5. The CDR3 runs 15 residues. As DNA, the CDR3 is TGTGCCAGCAGCTTACATAGGACAGGGGTCTACGAGCAGTACTTC. Protein: CASSLHRTGVYEQYF.

This clone was seen a handful of times. The gene calls are TRBV5-1 and TRBJ1-2; 8 positions agree with TRBD1. CDR1 is SGHRS, CDR2 YFSETQ, per germline. V gave up 4 bases and J gave up 1 base; unmatched junction bases: 18. The CDR3 consists of 19 residues. The CDR3 loop reads CASSRLGNSGTGLNYGYTF. The CDR3 DNA sequence: TGCGCCAGCAGCCGATTAGGGAATTCCGGGACAGGACTTAACTATGGCTACACCTTC.

This clone was picked up one time. J is TRBJ2-3 and V is TRBV6-5, with 7 bases that match TRBD2. V was pared by 6 bases and J by 4 bases, with 7 bases of the junction left unmatched. CDR1 is MNHEY, CDR2 SVGAGI, per germline. There are 14 residues in the CDR3. The CDR3 region is CASSGGGAADTQYF. Written as DNA, the CDR3 is TGTGCCAGCAGCGGCGGGGGTGCGGCAGATACGCAGTATTTT.

There are a few counts of this clone. The rearrangement joins TRBV6-1 to TRBJ2-4; 7 bases line up with TRBD2. Germline V CDR1 and CDR2: MNHNS, SASEGT. The CDR3 length is 15 residues. With V trimmed by 6 bases and J by 1 base, 6 bases remained unmatched. Written as DNA, the CDR3 is TGTGCCAGCAGCCCACCCGGGGGGGCCAAAAACATTCAGTACTTC. Amino acid sequence: CASSPPGGAKNIQYF.

This CDR3 is CAWSSGLLRGYYEQYF. The CDR3 DNA is TGTGCCTGGAGTTCAGGACTCCTGCGGGGATATTACGAGCAGTACTTC. The genes are TRBV30 and TRBJ2-5; TRBD2 is a possible D gene (6 bases). The J call may be mistaken, given a closer DNA end match to TRBJ2-7. This CDR3 spans 16 amino acids. Germline V CDR1 and CDR2: GTSNPN, SVGIG (reference sequence).

This sequence joins TRBV5-4 and TRBJ1-6; D ambiguous. V was shortened by 1 base and J by 6 bases, with 11 bases between the two germline ends. The germline gives CDR1 SGHNT, CDR2 YYREEE (reference sequence). The CDR3 length is 15 residues. The CDR3 coding sequence is TGTGCCAGCAGCTTGACCGACTCAGCTAATTCACCCCTCCACTTT. The encoded protein is CASSLTDSANSPLHF.

This clone is medium-sized by share. This rearrangement joins TRBV7-9 to TRBJ1-3, with D perhaps TRBD1 (5 bases). Trimming pared 4 bases from V and 2 bases from J, leaving 15 bases between. The CDR3 length is 16 residues. Germline V gene sequence: CDR1 SEHNR, CDR2 FQNEAQ (reference sequence). The CDR3 bases are TGTGCCAGCAGCTCCGGGGCAGGGAGGGCTGGAAACACCATATATTTT. Translated, it gives CASSSGAGRAGNTIYF.

The J gene is TRBJ2-6, the V gene TRBV5-7, with TRBD2 matching 10 bases. TRBV5-7 is an ORF, with its function uncertain. J was trimmed by 2 bases and V by 2 bases; bases with no gene match: 4. The CDR3 has 17 amino acids. CDR3 sequence reads: CASSLSGGATGANVLTF. CDR3 DNA sequence: TGTGCCAGCAGCTTAAGCGGGGGGGCCACTGGGGCCAACGTCCTGACTTTC.

The chain recombines TRBV6-1 with TRBJ1-1, with 9 bases fitting TRBD1. The V gene's germline CDR1 is MNHNS and CDR2 SASEGT. This CDR3 is 15 amino acids long. The trim removed 8 bases at V and 4 bases at J, leaving 11 bases unmatched. The CDR3 bases are TGTGCCAGCGGAAGGTCCGGGACAGGGCTCACTGAAGCTTTCTTT. Protein: CASGRSGTGLTEAFF.

This clone was observed a single time. This rearrangement joins TRBV9 to TRBJ1-4; 7 bases map to TRBD1. Trimming took 4 bases from V and 4 from J; bases not matched to a gene: 4. The germline V gene encodes CDR1 SGDLS and CDR2 YYNGEE. The CDR3 has 14 amino acids. The CDR3, as DNA: TGTGCCAGCAGCCAGGGACAGCGTAATGAAAAACTGTTTTTT. Its translation: CASSQGQRNEKLFF.

The chain carries TRBV7-9 and TRBJ2-7, with 9 nucleotides matching TRBD2. The V gene's germline CDR1 is SEHNR and CDR2 FQNEAQ (reference sequence). Germline trimming cut 8 bases from V and 5 bases from J; bases unmatched to any gene: 16. The CDR3 is made up of 16 amino acids. CDR3 DNA sequence: TGTGCCAGCTCACCCCCCAGTAGCGGGAGTCCCAACGAGCAGTACTTC. Translation gives CASSPPSSGSPNEQYF. Full variable domain (missing parts from reference TRBV7-9 and TRBJ2-7): DTGVSQNPRHKITKRGQNVTFRCDPISEHNRLYWYRQTLGQGPEFLTYFQNEAQLEKSRLLSDRFSAERPKGSFSTLEIQRTEQGDSAMYLCASSPPSSGSPNEQYFGPGTRLTVT.

V gene TRBV6-6 combines with J gene TRBJ1-1; D is possibly TRBD1 (5 bases). V shed 6 bases and J shed 1 base, with 9 bases lying between them. Germline V gives CDR1 MNHNY, CDR2 SVGAGI (reference sequence). The length of the CDR3 is 13 residues. The CDR3 DNA is TGTGCCAGCAGCCCGACAGCGAACACTGAAGCTTTCTTT. It is translated as CASSPTANTEAFF.

The chain has TRBV18 and TRBJ2-2; no clear D gene. This CDR3 comprises 16 residues. Per germline, CDR1 KGHSH and CDR2 LQKENI. The germline V and J ends were trimmed by 3 bases and 7 bases, with 18 bases remaining between them. CDR3 nucleotides: TGTGCCAGCTCACCGCGCCGGCCACGGGTAGGCGGGGAGCTGTTTTTT. It specifies CASSPRRPRVGGELFF.

The V call is TRBV27, the J call TRBJ2-7, with 15 bases matching TRBD2. CDR1 and CDR2 from the germline V gene are MNHEY and SMNVEV (reference sequence). There are 16 residues in the CDR3. V lost 5 bases, J lost 7 bases, and 9 bases stayed unmatched. For the CDR3, the DNA is TGTGCCAGCAGTCGATATGGGACTAGCGGGAGGAGTGAGCAGTACTTC. Translation: CASSRYGTSGRSEQYF.

The J gene is TRBJ2-7, the V gene TRBV5-6; 12 nucleotides align to TRBD2. Unmatched junction bases numbered 15, after V lost 2 bases and J lost 3 bases. From germline, CDR1 is SGHDT and CDR2 YYEEEE. The CDR3 totals 19 residues. The CDR3 bases are TGTGCCAGCAGCTTCCTAGCGGGAGGGTCCCCCAAAGCCCGCTACGAGCAGTACTTC. Translation gives CASSFLAGGSPKARYEQYF.

The chain employs TRBV7-9 and TRBJ2-7; D might be TRBD2 (5 bases). There are 16 residues in the CDR3. The ends were cut back, 6 bases at V and 5 bases at J, with 23 bases in the middle. Germline V CDR1 and CDR2: SEHNR, FQNEAQ (reference sequence). Here the CDR3 DNA reads TGTGCCAGCAGTTTTGGCGGAGGCCTAATCGGGAACGAGCAGTACTTC. This codes for CASSFGGGLIGNEQYF.

J is TRBJ2-7 and V is TRBV2; perhaps TRBD1 as D (6 bases). The CDR3 spans 15 residues. Looked up from germline, CDR1 is SNHLY and CDR2 is FYNNEI. V was pared by 2 bases and J by 0 bases, with 11 bases between. CDR3 in DNA: TGTGCCAGCAGTGAAATTCAGGGGAGCTCCTACGAGCAGTACTTC. This encodes CASSEIQGSSYEQYF.